This section outlines one T cell receptor (beta chain) sequence together with its context. Antigen specificity is unknown. It was by 5' RACE with UMI labels that the TRB cDNA libraries were prepared. Using the 5' RACE reads, TCRdb records one entry per CDR3 protein without DNA. This sample contains some 120,000 distinct CDR3 sequences. These data belong to a study of CXCR3-negative and CXCR3-positive naive CD8 T cells. As for the study in general: A total of about 140 million TRB reads was generated, with about 1.5 +/- 0.3 million per library. Study observations and caveats: Much lower diversity was found in memory CD8+ cells, while both naive subsets had comparably high diversity. Between one naive subset and the other, surface CD5 was comparable, and TCR strength was inferred from TRB CDR3 properties. Higher TRB CDR3 hydrophobicity marked CXCR3-positive naive cells relative to CXCR3-negative naive cells.

CDR1 is SQVTM, CDR2 ANQGSEA, per germline. The CDR3 extends over 12 amino acids. The clonotype was recovered from a human donor in good health. Some clones in this sample may be carry-over from other donors' samples. Specimen: naive CXCR3+ CD8+ T cells from blood. Subset reported: CD45RO-CCR7+CD27+CD95- naive CD8+ T cells expressing CXCR3 (TNR3+). The chain uses TRBV29-1 and TRBJ1-3. This CDR3 reads CSVDIGGNTIYF.